The 19 T cell receptor beta chains reported below all come from one sample, sequenced in a study of tumor-infiltrating lymphocytes in primary liver carcinoma. The template, roughly 550 ng total RNA, yielded TCR beta cDNA made with a constant-region primer. ARM-PCR was slightly modified, and three nested multiplex PCR rounds with it gave rise to the TCR beta libraries. Two initial PCR rounds of approximately 10 cycles each paired TRBV1-TRBV30 forward primers with a C-beta reverse primer. TCRdb passed the multiplex PCR reads through MiXCR, listing each CDR3 protein once. The table includes 95,000 to 100,000 distinct CDR3 sequences, about 63% detected once. Co-extraction of RNA and DNA was performed on roughly 17-32 mg of unsorted bulk tissue. Material for sequencing was liver tumor tissue from sampling region 2. As to subset: tumor region T2, inferior pole. The receptor set was obtained from a woman aged 55-75 years with primary liver carcinoma and hepatitis B virus infection.

This clonotype occurred once. The junction and the germline gene differ at one end; a read error may be behind it. The chain is built from TRBV18 and TRBJ1-2; possibly TRBD1 for D (5 bases). This CDR3 comprises 14 residues. Germline CDR1 KGHSH, CDR2 LQKENI. The CDR3 sequence is CTSSPSAGNYGYTF. In DNA form, the CDR3 reads TGTACCAGCTCACCATCGGCAGGGAACTATGGCTACACCTTC.

Comments on this clonotype: Germline is not matched at one junction end, which may reflect a read error. The chain uses TRBV14 and TRBJ2-1; D is perhaps TRBD2 (6 bases). Germline V CDR1 and CDR2: SGHDN, FVKESK. This CDR3 is 15 amino acids long. The CDR3 protein is CVSSQAVSGLNEQFF. CDR3 nucleotide sequence: TGTGTCAGCAGCCAGGCAGTTAGCGGACTCAATGAGCAGTTCTTC.

In regard to this clonotype: Germline is not matched at one junction end, which may reflect a read error. The chain combines TRBV19 with TRBJ2-5, with unresolved D. Germline-derived CDR1 and CDR2 are LNHDA and SQIVND (reference sequence). The CDR3 has 12 amino acids. CDR3 residues: CASTIDGEIQYF. CDR3 DNA sequence: TGTGCCAGTACCATCGATGGAGAGATCCAGTACTTC.

This clonotype appeared many times. CDR3 region: CASTGVGTEAFF. The CDR3 bases are TGTGCCAGCACCGGGGTAGGAACTGAAGCTTTCTTT. The chain links TRBV6-5 to TRBJ1-1; no reliable D call. The length of the CDR3 is 12 residues. Germline V gene lookup returns CDR1 MNHEY and CDR2 SVGAGI. V lost 7 bases and J 5 bases, leaving 11 bases between the germline ends.

The J gene is TRBJ2-7, the V gene TRBV12-3 or TRBV12-4, with D unclear. The CDR3 covers 14 residues. The CDR3 DNA follows: TGTGTCAGGAGTATCCAACCACCTCCGTACGAGCAGTACTTC. Its protein product is CVRSIQPPPYEQYF.

V gene TRBV11-1 combines with J gene TRBJ2-7; 8 positions agree with TRBD2. Germline V lookup: CDR1 SGHAT, CDR2 FQDESV (reference sequence). This CDR3 region has 14 residues. V dropped 1 base and J dropped 10; count of bases not matched to a gene: 9. CDR3 loop: CASSLDGGGKKQYF. CDR3 in DNA: TGTGCCAGCAGCTTAGACGGGGGGGGGAAAAAACAGTACTTC. The variable domain in full, with the rest retrieved from reference TRBV11-1 and TRBJ2-7, is EAEVAQSPRYKITEKSQAVAFWCDPISGHATLYWYRQILGQGPELLVQFQDESVVDDSQLPKDRFSAERLKGVDSTLKIQPAELGDSAMYLCASSLDGGGKKQYFGPGTRLTVT.

This clonotype showed up many times. V gene TRBV29-1 combines with J gene TRBJ2-3; 12 bases fit TRBD2. With V trimmed by 6 bases and J by 0 bases, 4 bases remained unmatched. The CDR3 runs 15 residues. The germline V gene has CDR1 SQVTM and CDR2 ANQGSEA. CDR3 nucleotide sequence: TGCAGCGTACCCACTAGCGGGAGGAGCACAGATACGCAGTATTTT. This gives the protein CSVPTSGRSTDTQYF.

This clonotype was observed many times. The chain uses TRBV6-5 and TRBJ1-6, with D uncertain. There are 17 residues in the CDR3. Trimming cost V 5 bases and J 13 bases, with 27 bases left between them. Germline loops: CDR1 MNHEY, CDR2 SVGAGI. CDR3 sequence: CASSGEPTGPRKGPLHF. For the CDR3, the DNA is TGTGCCAGCAGTGGAGAACCAACCGGGCCTCGGAAAGGTCCCCTCCACTTT.

This clonotype has just a few counts. This may arise from a read error, as a much more abundant clone is one base away. This rearrangement joins TRBV6-1 to TRBJ1-6, with unresolved D. CDR1 and CDR2 from the germline V gene are MNHNS and SASEGT. The CDR3 spans 13 residues. The CDR3 region is CASSETGDSPLLF. CDR3 nucleotides: TGTGCCAGCAGTGAAACTGGCGACTCACCCCTCCTCTTT.

There are many counts of this clonotype. The chain uses TRBV5-4 and TRBJ1-2, with a tentative D call TRBD1 (5 bases). The V end was cut by 4 bases, the J end by 2 bases, with 15 bases between. The CDR3 loop spans 15 amino acids. Germline CDR1 reads SGHNT; CDR2 reads YYREEE (reference sequence). This CDR3 reads CASSPPDSRNYGYTF. CDR3 nucleotide sequence: TGTGCCAGCAGCCCCCCTGACAGCCGGAACTATGGCTACACCTTC.

This clonotype was picked up many times. The chain is built from TRBV29-1 and TRBJ2-1; 8 bases are shared with TRBD2. Germline loops: CDR1 SQVTM, CDR2 ANQGSEA. The V and J ends lost 4 bases and 5 bases, in that order; junction bases with no gene match: 10. This CDR3 is 15 amino acids long. The CDR3 is CSVAGRSGKNNEQFF. In nucleotides, the CDR3 is TGCAGCGTTGCAGGACGTAGCGGGAAGAACAATGAGCAGTTCTTC.

The V call is TRBV28, the J call TRBJ2-1, with D perhaps TRBD1 or TRBD2 (6 bases each). Germline V gene lookup returns CDR1 MDHEN and CDR2 SYDVKM. The CDR3 consists of 14 residues. V lost 3 bases and J 5 bases, leaving 11 bases between the germline ends. The DNA for the CDR3 is TGTGCCAGCAGTTTCGGGGGCGCGGACAATGAGCAGTTCTTC. It codes for CASSFGGADNEQFF.

Within the sample, this clonotype is medium-sized. This sequence joins TRBV11-3 and TRBJ2-3; 14 bases match TRBD2. Trimming removed 5 bases from V and 1 base from J; junction bases left unmatched: 2. The CDR3 totals 16 residues. The V gene's germline CDR1 is SGHNT and CDR2 YENEEA. This chain's CDR3 is CASSEGLAGGTDTQYF. The CDR3 DNA sequence: TGTGCCAGCAGCGAGGGACTAGCGGGAGGCACAGATACGCAGTATTTT. The whole variable domain, filled in from reference TRBV11-3 and TRBJ2-3, reads EAGVVQSPRYKIIEKKQPVAFWCNPISGHNTLYWYLQNLGQGPELLIRYENEEAVDDSQLPKDRFSAERLKGVDSTLKIQPAELGDSAVYLCASSEGLAGGTDTQYFGPGTRLTVL.

This chain links TRBV11-2 with TRBJ1-1; 9 bases map to TRBD1. The junction had 14 bases not matched to a gene; V was cut back by 8 bases and J by 7 bases. This CDR3 is built from 15 residues. Looked up from germline, CDR1 is SGHAT and CDR2 is FQNNGV. Here the CDR3 DNA reads TGTGCCAGCGGGGGTACAGGGGGCGAGGGCATTGAAGCTTTCTTT. Encoded protein: CASGGTGGEGIEAFF.

Concerning this clonotype: This may be a read error, as it is one base from a much larger clone. The chain joins TRBV28 to TRBJ2-1; TRBD1 matches at 7 bases. CDR3 length: 16 amino acids. The trim removed 5 bases at V and 5 bases at J, leaving 12 bases unmatched. Germline V CDR1 and CDR2: MDHEN, SYDVKM. In DNA, the CDR3 is TGTGCCAGCAGTCCCCCTGACAGGGTACATAACAATGAGCAGTTCTTC. Its translation: CASSPPDRVHNNEQFF. The entire variable domain, with the rest obtained from reference TRBV28 and TRBJ2-1, is as follows: DVKVTQSSRYLVKRTGEKVFLECVQDMDHENMFWYRQDPGLGLRLIYFSYDVKMKEKGDIPEGYSVSREKKERFSLILESASTNQTSMYLCASSPPDRVHNNEQFFGPGTRLTVL.

Turning to this clonotype: A read error may produce the germline difference seen at one junction end. The CDR3 is CSVAVTGTDRQYF. DNA of the CDR3: TGCAGTGTTGCGGTGACAGGTACAGATAGGCAGTATTTT. V and J are TRBV29-1 and TRBJ2-3; tentative D call: TRBD1 (6 bases). The CDR3 is 13 residues long. Germline-derived CDR1 and CDR2 are SQVTM and ANQGSEA.

On this clonotype itself: The CDR3 does not end in the conserved phenylalanine or tryptophan, so this is likely a read error. The V and J genes are TRBV7-8 and TRBJ2-7, with 7 bases identical to TRBD2. V dropped 6 bases and J dropped 3; count of bases not matched to a gene: 8. The CDR3 length is 14 residues. Germline CDR1 SGHVS, CDR2 FQNEAQ. The CDR3 spells CASSRGETVYEQYL. In DNA form, the CDR3 reads TGTGCCAGCAGTCGGGGGGAGACCGTCTACGAGCAGTACTTA.

For this clonotype: Since no conserved phenylalanine or tryptophan closes the CDR3, a read error is the likely cause. The V gene is TRBV12-3 or TRBV12-4, the J gene TRBJ1-2; no definite D call. This CDR3 comprises 13 residues. Trimming pared 1 base from V and 8 bases from J, leaving 11 bases between. CDR3 protein: CASSLGILEGYTY. The DNA for the CDR3 is TGTGCCAGCAGTTTAGGGATTCTGGAAGGCTACACCTAC.

This clonotype is labeled medium-sized. The chain uses TRBV6-5 and TRBJ2-1, with D possibly TRBD2 on 5 matching bases. The V and J ends lost 2 bases and 4 bases respectively, with 15 bases between them. The CDR3 contains 16 residues. Germline-derived CDR1 and CDR2 are MNHEY and SVGAGI. This CDR3 reads CASSYRPAVDYNEQFF. The CDR3 DNA reads as TGTGCCAGCAGTTACCGTCCAGCGGTGGATTACAATGAGCAGTTCTTC.